The source of this T cell receptor (beta chain) is a study of blood T cell repertoires in COVID-19. Study details: Nucleic acid was either cDNA or gDNA, and it came from T cells, B-cell-depleted T cells, or PBMCs.

TCRdb's table, derived via immunoSEQ multiplex PCR, lists solely in-frame clones and lacks some. The profile shows about 99,000 clones, 89% of them singletons. Between the trimmed V and J ends, which lost 5 bases and 8 bases, there was a span of 16 bases. There are 14 residues in the CDR3. The germline V gene has CDR1 SEHNR and CDR2 FQNEAQ (reference sequence). The genes are TRBV7-9 and TRBJ1-5; D might be TRBD1 (5 bases). Sample: peripheral blood. The clonotype was recovered from a woman older than 75 in a cohort sampled during active COVID-19. The CDR3 nucleotides are TGTGCCAGCAGCGCCCGGGGGGAATCGGAGCCCCAGCATTTT. Its protein product is CASSARGESEPQHF.